This T cell receptor (beta chain) is drawn from a study of cytomegalovirus exposure and HLA in healthy donors. Study results and limitations: Most of the CMV-associated TCR beta chains (in a later analysis) appeared to be HLA-restricted. Cytomegalovirus association was assigned to around 150 TCR beta chains. Clonal expansion, a later analysis showed, was greater in HLA-associated TCR beta chains than in equally common others.

About this clone itself: Its antigen is as yet unknown.

This CDR3 has 13 amino acids. V was trimmed by 8 bases and J by 7 bases, leaving 15 bases between them. Germline V gene data show CDR1 as SNHLY and CDR2 as FYNNEI. This cohort consisted of healthy bone marrow donors. PCR involved 60 Vbeta and 13 Jbeta primers. The method was immunoSEQ multiplex PCR; TCRdb's version includes in-frame clones alone and lacks a portion of them. The repertoire includes 150,000 to 200,000 clones, roughly 73% of them detected once, and more than 4% sits in the top ten. The chain employs TRBV2 and TRBJ2-4, with a possible D match to TRBD2 (5 bases). The clonotype comes from a male donor in good health and CMV-seronegative. Sample: PBMCs. CDR3 nucleotides: TGTGCCAGCGAACTCTCGGGAAGCAACATTCAGTACTTC. Translated: CASELSGSNIQYF.